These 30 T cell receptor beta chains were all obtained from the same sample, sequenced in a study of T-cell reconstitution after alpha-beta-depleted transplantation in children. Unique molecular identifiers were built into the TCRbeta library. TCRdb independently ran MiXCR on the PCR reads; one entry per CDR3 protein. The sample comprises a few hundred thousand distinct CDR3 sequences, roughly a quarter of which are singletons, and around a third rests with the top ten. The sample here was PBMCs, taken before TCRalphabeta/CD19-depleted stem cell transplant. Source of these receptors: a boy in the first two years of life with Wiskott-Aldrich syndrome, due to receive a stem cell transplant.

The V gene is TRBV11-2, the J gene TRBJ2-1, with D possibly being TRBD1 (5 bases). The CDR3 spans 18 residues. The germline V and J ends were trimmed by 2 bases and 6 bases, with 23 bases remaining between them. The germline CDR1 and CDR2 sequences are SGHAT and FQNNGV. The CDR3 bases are TGTGCCAGCAGCTTATTAGGGGTCCTCACCCACACACGCAATGAGCAGTTCTTC. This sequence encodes CASSLLGVLTHTRNEQFF. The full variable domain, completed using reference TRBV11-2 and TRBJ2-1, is EAGVAQSPRYKIIEKRQSVAFWCNPISGHATLYWYQQILGQGPKLLIQFQNNGVVDDSQLPKDRFSAERLKGVDSTLKIQPAKLEDSAVYLCASSLLGVLTHTRNEQFFGPGTRLTVL.

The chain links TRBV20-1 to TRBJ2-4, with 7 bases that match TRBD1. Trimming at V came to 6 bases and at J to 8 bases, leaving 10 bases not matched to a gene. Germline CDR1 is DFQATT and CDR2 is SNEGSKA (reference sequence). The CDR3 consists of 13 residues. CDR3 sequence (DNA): TGCAGTGCGCCTAGACAGGGTCAAGACATTCAGTACTTC. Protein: CSAPRQGQDIQYF.

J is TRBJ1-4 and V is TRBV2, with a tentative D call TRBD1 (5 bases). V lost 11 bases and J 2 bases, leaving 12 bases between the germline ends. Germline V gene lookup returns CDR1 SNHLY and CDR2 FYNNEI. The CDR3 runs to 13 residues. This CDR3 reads CAGQRSTNEKLFF. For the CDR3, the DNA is TGTGCCGGACAAAGGTCGACTAATGAAAAACTGTTTTTT. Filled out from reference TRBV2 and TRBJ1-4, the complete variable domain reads EPEVTQTPSHQVTQMGQEVILRCVPISNHLYFYWYRQILGQKVEFLVSFYNNEISEKSEIFDDQFSVERPDGSNFTLKIRSTKLEDSAMYFCAGQRSTNEKLFFGSGTQLSVL.

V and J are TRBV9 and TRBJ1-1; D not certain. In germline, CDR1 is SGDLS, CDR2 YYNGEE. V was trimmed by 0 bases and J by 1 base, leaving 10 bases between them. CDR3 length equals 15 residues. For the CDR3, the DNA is TGTGCCAGCAGCGTAGAACCACGGCCGAACACTGAAGCTTTCTTT. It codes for CASSVEPRPNTEAFF. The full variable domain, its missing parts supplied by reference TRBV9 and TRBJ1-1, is DSGVTQTPKHLITATGQRVTLRCSPRSGDLSVYWYQQSLDQGLQFLIQYYNGEERAKGNILERFSAQQFPDLHSELNLSSLELGDSALYFCASSVEPRPNTEAFFGQGTRLTVV.

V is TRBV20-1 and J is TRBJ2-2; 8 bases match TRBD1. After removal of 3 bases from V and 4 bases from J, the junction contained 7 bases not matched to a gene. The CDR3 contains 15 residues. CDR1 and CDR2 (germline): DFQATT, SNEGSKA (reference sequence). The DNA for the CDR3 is TGCAGTGCTAGCGGTTGGACAGGGACCACCGGGGAGCTGTTTTTT. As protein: CSASGWTGTTGELFF.

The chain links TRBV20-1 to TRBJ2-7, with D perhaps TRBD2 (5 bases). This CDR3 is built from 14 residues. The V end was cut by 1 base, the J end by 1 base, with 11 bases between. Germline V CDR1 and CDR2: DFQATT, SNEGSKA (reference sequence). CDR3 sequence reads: CSARGQGGSYEQYF. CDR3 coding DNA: TGCAGTGCTAGAGGGCAAGGAGGTTCCTACGAGCAGTACTTC.

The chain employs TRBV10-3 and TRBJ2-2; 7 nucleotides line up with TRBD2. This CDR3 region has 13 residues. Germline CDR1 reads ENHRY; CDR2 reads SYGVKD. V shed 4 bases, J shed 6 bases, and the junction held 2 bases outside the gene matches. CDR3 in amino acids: CAISGLAAGELFF. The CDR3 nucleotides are TGTGCCATCAGTGGCCTAGCGGCCGGGGAGCTGTTTTTT.

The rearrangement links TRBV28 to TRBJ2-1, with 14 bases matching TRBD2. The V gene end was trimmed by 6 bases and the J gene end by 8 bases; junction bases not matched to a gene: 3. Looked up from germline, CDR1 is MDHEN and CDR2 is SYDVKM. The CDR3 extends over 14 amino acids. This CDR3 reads CASSRTSGRYEQFF. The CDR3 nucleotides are TGTGCCAGCAGCCGGACTAGCGGGAGGTATGAGCAGTTCTTC.

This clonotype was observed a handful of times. CDR3 in amino acids: CASSSLTSGRADTQYF. DNA for the CDR3: TGTGCCAGCAGCTCCCTCACTAGCGGGAGGGCAGATACGCAGTATTTT. The chain combines TRBV7-6 with TRBJ2-3, with TRBD2 matching 13 bases. CDR1 and CDR2 from the germline V gene are SGHVS and FNYEAQ. CDR3 size: 16 residues. V shed 4 bases and J 4 bases; nucleotides not matched to a gene: 5.

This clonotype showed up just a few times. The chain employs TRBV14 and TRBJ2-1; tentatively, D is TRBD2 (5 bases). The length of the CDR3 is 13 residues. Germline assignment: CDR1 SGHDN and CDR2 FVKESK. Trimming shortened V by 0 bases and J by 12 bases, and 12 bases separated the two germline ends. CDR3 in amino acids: CASSQDLVLGQFF. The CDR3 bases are TGTGCCAGCAGCCAAGATCTAGTACTAGGGCAGTTCTTC.

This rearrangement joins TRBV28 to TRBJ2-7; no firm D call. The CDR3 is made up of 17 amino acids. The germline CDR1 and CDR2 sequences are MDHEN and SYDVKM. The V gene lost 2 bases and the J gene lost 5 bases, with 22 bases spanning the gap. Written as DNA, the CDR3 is TGTGCCAGCAGTTTAATAGGCTCCCGGGCCCAAACCCACGAGCAGTACTTC. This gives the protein CASSLIGSRAQTHEQYF.

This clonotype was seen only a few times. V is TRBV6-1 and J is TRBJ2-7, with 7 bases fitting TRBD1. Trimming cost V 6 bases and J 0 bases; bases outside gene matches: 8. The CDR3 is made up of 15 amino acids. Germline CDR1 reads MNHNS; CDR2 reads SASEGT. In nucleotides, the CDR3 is TGTGCCAGCAGACCCGGACAGGCCAGCTCCTACGAGCAGTACTTC. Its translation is CASRPGQASSYEQYF.

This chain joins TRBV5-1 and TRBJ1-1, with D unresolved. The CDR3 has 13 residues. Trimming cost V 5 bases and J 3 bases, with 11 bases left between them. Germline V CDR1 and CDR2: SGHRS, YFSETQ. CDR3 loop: CASRDSDDTEAFF. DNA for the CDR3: TGCGCCAGCAGGGATTCGGATGACACTGAAGCTTTCTTT. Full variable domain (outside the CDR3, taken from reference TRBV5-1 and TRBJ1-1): KAGVTQTPRYLIKTRGQQVTLSCSPISGHRSVSWYQQTPGQGLQFLFEYFSETQRNKGNFPGRFSGRQFSNSRSEMNVSTLELGDSALYLCASRDSDDTEAFFGQGTRLTVV.

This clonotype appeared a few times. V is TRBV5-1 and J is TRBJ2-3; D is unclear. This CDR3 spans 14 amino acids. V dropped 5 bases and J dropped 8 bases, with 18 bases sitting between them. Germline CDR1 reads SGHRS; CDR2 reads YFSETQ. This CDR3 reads CASRIRPDHPTQYF. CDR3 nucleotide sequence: TGCGCCAGCAGGATAAGGCCAGATCATCCTACGCAGTATTTT.

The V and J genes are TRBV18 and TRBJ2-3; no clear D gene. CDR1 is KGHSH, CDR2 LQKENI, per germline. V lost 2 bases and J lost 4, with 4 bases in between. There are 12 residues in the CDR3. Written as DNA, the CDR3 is TGTGCCAGCTCACCAGGGCCAGATACGCAGTATTTT. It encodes CASSPGPDTQYF.

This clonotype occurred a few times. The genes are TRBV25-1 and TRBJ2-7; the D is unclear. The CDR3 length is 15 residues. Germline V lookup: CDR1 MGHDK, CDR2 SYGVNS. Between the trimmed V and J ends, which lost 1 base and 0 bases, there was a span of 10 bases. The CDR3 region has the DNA TGTGCCAGCAGTGAATTGGGCAGCTACTCCTACGAGCAGTACTTC. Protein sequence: CASSELGSYSYEQYF.

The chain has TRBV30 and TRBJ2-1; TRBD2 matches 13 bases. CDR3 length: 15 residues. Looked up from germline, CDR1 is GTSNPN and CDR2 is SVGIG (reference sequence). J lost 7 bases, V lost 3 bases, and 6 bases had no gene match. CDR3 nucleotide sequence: TGTGCCTGGAGCGGACTAGCGGGAGTGAGGAATGAGCAGTTCTTC. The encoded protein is CAWSGLAGVRNEQFF.

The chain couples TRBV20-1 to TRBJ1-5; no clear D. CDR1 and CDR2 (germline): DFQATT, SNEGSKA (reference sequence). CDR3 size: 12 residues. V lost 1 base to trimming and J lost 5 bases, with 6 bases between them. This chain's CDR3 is CSARGVDQPQHF. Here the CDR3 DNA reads TGCAGTGCTAGAGGGGTTGATCAGCCCCAGCATTTT.

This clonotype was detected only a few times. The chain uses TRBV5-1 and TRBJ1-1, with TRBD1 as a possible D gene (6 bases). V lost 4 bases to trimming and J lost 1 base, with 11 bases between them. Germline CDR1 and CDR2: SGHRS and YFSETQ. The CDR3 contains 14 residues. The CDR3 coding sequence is TGCGCCAGCAGCGCGACAGGTCGGAACACTGAAGCTTTCTTT. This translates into CASSATGRNTEAFF.

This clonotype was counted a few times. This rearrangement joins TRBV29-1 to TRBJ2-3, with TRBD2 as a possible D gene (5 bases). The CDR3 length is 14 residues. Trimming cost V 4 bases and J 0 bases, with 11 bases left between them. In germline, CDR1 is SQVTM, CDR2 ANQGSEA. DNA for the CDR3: TGCAGCGTTGTAACCCGGGGTAGCACAGATACGCAGTATTTT. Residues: CSVVTRGSTDTQYF.

CDR3 nucleotide sequence: TGCGCCAGCAGCTTGGGGTCGGGGGTCCGAGGACAAGAGACCCAGTACTTC. Translating gives CASSLGSGVRGQETQYF. V usage is TRBV5-1 and J usage is TRBJ2-5; TRBD2 is a possible D gene (6 bases). V was trimmed by 0 bases and J by 2 bases, leaving 17 bases between them. This CDR3 comprises 17 residues. Germline CDR1 SGHRS, CDR2 YFSETQ.

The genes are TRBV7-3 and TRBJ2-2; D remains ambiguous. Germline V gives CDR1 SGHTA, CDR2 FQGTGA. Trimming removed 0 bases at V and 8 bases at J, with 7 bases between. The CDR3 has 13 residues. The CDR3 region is CASSLTRAGELFF. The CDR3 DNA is TGTGCCAGCAGCTTAACTAGGGCGGGGGAGCTGTTTTTT.

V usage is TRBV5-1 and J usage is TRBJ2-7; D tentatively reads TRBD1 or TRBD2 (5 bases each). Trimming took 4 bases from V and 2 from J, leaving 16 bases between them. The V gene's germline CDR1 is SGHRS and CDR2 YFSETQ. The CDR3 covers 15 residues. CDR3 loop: CASSQITGAPYEQYF. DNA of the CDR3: TGCGCCAGCAGCCAAATAACCGGGGCCCCCTACGAGCAGTACTTC.

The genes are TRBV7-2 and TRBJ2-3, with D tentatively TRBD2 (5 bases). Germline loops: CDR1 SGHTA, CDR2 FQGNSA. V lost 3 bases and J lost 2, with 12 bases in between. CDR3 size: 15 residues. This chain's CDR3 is CASSFSAVYTDTQYF. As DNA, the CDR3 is TGTGCCAGCAGCTTTTCAGCGGTCTACACAGATACGCAGTATTTT.

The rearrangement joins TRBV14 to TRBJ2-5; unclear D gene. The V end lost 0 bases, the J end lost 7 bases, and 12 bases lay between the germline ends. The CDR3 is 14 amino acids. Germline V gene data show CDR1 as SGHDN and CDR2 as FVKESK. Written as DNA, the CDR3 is TGTGCCAGCAGCCAAGATCGAGGTTGGGTGACCCAGTACTTC. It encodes CASSQDRGWVTQYF.

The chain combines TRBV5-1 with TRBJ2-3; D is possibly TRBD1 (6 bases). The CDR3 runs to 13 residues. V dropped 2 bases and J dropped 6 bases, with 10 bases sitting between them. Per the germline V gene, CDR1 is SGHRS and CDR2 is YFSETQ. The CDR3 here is CASSLQGMDTQYF. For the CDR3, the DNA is TGCGCCAGCAGCTTACAGGGAATGGATACGCAGTATTTT.

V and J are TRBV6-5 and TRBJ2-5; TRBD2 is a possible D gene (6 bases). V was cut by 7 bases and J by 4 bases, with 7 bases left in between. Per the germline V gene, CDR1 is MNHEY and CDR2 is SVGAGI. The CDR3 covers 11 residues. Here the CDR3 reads CASTEGETQYF. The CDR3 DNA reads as TGTGCCAGCACGGAGGGAGAGACCCAGTACTTC.

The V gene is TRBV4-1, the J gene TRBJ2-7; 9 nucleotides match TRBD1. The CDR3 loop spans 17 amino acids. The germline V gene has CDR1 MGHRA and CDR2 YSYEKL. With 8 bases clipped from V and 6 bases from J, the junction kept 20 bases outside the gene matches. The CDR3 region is CASQKIMGQGAHCEQYF. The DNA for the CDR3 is TGCGCCAGCCAAAAGATAATGGGACAGGGAGCTCATTGCGAGCAGTACTTC.

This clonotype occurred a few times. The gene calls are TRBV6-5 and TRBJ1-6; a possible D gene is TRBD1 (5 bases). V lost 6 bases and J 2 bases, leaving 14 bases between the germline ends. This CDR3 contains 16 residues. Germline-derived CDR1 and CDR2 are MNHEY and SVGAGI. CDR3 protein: CASRTRGSPYNSPLHF. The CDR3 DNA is TGTGCCAGCAGGACTCGGGGGTCCCCCTATAATTCACCCCTCCACTTT.

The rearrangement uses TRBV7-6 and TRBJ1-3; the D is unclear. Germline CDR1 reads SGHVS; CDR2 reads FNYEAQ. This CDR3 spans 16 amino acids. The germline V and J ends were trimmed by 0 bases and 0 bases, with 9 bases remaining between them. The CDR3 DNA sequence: TGTGCCAGCAGCTTAGCGCCGACGAGCTCTGGAAACACCATATATTTT. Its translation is CASSLAPTSSGNTIYF.